This T cell receptor (beta chain) was obtained from a study of OX40 agonist ivuxolimab in advanced cancers. Study summary: The dose-escalation group included hepatocellular carcinoma, melanoma, renal cell carcinoma and head and neck cancer. Partial responses were achieved by three patients: one hepatocellular carcinoma, two cutaneous melanoma. Findings of the study overall: Blood T cells, both CD4+ and CD8+, expanded clonally by week 6 at 0.1 to 3.0 mg/kg.

Measured with immunoSEQ multiplex PCR; TCRdb has only the in-frame clones, and not every one. The data hold tens of thousands of clones, with 90% to 95% observed a single time. Notes on this clone: Antigen specificity is unknown.

CDR3 size: 13 residues. From germline, CDR1 is SGHRS and CDR2 YFSETQ. V lost 4 bases and J lost 3, with 11 bases in between. Systemic immunosuppression or a history of autoimmune disease excluded patients. The chain recombines TRBV5-1 with TRBJ2-7; D uncertain. Sample: CD4+ or CD8+ T cells sorted from blood, taken in a trial of the OX40 agonist ivuxolimab. The sequence was obtained from an adult with an advanced solid tumor such as melanoma, head and neck, liver or kidney cancer. CDR3 sequence (DNA): TGCGCCAGCAGCCCCGACACAAACTACGAGCAGTACTTC. Translated: CASSPDTNYEQYF.